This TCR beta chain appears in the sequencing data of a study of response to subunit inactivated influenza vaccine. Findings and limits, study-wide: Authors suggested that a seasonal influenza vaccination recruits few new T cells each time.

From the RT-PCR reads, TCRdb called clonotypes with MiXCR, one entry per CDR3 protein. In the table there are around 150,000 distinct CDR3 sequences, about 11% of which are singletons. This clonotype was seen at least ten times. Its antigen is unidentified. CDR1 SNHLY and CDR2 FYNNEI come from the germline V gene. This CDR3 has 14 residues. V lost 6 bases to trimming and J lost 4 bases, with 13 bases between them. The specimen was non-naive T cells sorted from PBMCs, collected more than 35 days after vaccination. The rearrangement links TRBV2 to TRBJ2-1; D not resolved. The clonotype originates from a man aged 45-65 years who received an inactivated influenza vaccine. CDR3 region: CASSLLNLYNEQFF. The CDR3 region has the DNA TGTGCCAGCAGCCTACTCAATCTATACAATGAGCAGTTCTTC.